Below, one T cell receptor beta chain is given with its context. Its target is not known. This CDR3 is 16 amino acids long. Germline trimming cut 6 bases from V and 2 bases from J; bases unmatched to any gene: 7. Germline V gene data show CDR1 as SNHLY and CDR2 as FYNNEI. The sample belongs to a study of CD8+CD57+ T cells in acquired aplastic anemia. Across the whole study: An average of 3.2 ug of DNA was obtained from sorted CD4+ and CD8+ cells. General study points: Patients and controls shared about 30 CD8+ CDR3 sequences. Statistical testing detected no significant gap in CD8+ Simpson's diversity between patients and controls.

Patients sequenced had flow cytometry evidence of CD8+CD57+ cell expansion. Severe acquired aplastic anemia affected all patients. Genomic DNA served as template for TCR beta VDJ and CDR3 profiling. In TCRdb, the reads were re-called with MiXCR into one record per CDR3 protein. The sample yields 400,000 to 600,000 distinct CDR3 sequences, approximately 33% seen once. V gene TRBV2 combines with J gene TRBJ2-4; 10 bases map to TRBD2. Input material: sorted CD4+, CD8+, or CD8+CD57+ T cells (not recorded which) from PBMCs. The origin of this receptor is a human donor with aplastic anemia. In DNA form, the CDR3 reads TGTGCCAGCAGGTCTAGCGGGAGTTCCCCCAAAAACATTCAGTACTTC. Its protein is CASRSSGSSPKNIQYF.